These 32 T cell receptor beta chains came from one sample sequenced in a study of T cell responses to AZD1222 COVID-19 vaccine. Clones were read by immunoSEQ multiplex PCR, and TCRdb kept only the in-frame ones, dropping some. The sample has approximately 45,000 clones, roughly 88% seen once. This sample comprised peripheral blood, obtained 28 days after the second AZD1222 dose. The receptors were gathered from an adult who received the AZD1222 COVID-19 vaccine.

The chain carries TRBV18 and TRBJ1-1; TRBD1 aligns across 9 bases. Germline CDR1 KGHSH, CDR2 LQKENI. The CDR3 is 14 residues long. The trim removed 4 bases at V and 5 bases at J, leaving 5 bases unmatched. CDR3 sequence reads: CASSLGQGRTEAFF. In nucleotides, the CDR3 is TGTGCCAGCTCACTTGGACAGGGGCGAACTGAAGCTTTCTTT.

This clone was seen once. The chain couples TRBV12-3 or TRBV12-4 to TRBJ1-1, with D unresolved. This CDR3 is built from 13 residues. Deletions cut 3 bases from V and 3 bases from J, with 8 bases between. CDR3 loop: CASSFGSHTEAFF. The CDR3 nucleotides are TGTGCCAGCAGTTTTGGATCGCACACTGAAGCTTTCTTT.

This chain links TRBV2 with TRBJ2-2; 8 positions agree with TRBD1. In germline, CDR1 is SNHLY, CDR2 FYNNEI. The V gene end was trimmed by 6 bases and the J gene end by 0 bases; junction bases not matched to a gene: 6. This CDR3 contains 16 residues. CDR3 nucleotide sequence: TGTGCCAGCAGGGCGGACAGGGATCCGAACACCGGGGAGCTGTTTTTT. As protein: CASRADRDPNTGELFF.

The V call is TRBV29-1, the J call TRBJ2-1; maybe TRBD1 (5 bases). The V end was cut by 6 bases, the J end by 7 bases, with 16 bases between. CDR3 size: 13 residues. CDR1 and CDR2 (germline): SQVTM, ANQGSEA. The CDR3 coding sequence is TGCAGCGTCGACTCCACCGCAGGGAATGAGCAGTTCTTC. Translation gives CSVDSTAGNEQFF.

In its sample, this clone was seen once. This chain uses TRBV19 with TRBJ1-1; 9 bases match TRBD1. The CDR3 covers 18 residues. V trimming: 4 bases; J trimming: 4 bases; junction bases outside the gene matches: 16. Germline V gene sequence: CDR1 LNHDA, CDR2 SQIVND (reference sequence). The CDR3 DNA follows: TGTGCCAGTAGTACAATGCTCGGGACAGGGAGTTGGATCACTGAAGCTTTCTTT. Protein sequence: CASSTMLGTGSWITEAFF. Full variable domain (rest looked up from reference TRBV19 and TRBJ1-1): DGGITQSPKYLFRKEGQNVTLSCEQNLNHDAMYWYRQDPGQGLRLIYYSQIVNDFQKGDIAEGYSVSREKKESFPLTVTSAQKNPTAFYLCASSTMLGTGSWITEAFFGQGTRLTVV.

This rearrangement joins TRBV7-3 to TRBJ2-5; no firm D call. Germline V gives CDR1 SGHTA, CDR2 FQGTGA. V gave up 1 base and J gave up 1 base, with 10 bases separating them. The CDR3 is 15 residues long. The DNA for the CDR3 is TGTGCCAGCAGCTTAAATATTGGGTCCCAAGAGACCCAGTACTTC. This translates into CASSLNIGSQETQYF.

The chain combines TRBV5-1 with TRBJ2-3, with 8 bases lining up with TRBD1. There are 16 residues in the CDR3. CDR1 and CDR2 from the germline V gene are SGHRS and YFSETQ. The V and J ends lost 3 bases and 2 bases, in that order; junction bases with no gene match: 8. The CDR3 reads CASSSQGARDTDTQYF. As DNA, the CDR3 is TGCGCCAGCAGCTCCCAGGGGGCAAGGGACACAGATACGCAGTATTTT.

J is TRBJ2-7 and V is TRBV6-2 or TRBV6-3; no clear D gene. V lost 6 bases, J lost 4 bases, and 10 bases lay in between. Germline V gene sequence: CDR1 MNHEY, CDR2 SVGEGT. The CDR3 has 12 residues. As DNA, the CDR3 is TGTGCCAGCAGCCTTAAGAAGTACGAGCAGTACTTC. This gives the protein CASSLKKYEQYF.

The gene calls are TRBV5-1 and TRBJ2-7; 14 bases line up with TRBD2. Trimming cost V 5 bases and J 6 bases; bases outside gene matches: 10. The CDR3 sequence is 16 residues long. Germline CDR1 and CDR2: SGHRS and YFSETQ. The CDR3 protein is CASSPRLAGGPREQYF. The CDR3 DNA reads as TGCGCCAGCAGTCCCCGACTAGCGGGAGGGCCTCGCGAGCAGTACTTC. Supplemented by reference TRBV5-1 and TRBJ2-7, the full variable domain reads KAGVTQTPRYLIKTRGQQVTLSCSPISGHRSVSWYQQTPGQGLQFLFEYFSETQRNKGNFPGRFSGRQFSNSRSEMNVSTLELGDSALYLCASSPRLAGGPREQYFGPGTRLTVT.

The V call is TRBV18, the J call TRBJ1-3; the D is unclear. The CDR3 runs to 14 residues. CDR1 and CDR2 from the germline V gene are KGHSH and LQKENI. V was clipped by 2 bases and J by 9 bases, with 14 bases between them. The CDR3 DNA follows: TGTGCCAGCTCACCAGAAAGCCCTGGACGCACCATATATTTT. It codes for CASSPESPGRTIYF.

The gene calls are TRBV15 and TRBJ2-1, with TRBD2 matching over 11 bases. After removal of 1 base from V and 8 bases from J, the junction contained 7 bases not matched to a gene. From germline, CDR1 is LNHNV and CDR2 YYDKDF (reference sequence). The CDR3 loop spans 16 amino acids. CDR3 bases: TGTGCCACCAGCAGAGGCCTAGCGGGGGGTGTGGATGAGCAGTTCTTC. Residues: CATSRGLAGGVDEQFF.

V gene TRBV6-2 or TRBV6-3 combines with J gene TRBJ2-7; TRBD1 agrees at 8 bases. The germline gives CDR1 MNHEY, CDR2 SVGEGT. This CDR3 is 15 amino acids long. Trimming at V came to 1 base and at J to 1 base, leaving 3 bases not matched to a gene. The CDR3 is CASSYLDRVSYEQYF. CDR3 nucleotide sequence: TGTGCCAGCAGTTACTTGGACAGGGTTTCCTACGAGCAGTACTTC.

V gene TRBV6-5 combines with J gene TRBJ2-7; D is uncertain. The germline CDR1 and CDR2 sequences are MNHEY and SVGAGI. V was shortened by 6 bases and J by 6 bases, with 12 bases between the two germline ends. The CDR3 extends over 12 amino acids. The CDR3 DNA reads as TGTGCCAGCAGCTATACATATCCCGAGCAGTACTTC. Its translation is CASSYTYPEQYF.

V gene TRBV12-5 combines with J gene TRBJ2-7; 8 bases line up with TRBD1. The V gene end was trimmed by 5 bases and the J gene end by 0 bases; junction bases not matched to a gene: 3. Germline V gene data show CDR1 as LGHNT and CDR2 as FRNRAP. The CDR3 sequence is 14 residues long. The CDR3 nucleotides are TGTGCTAGTGGTGACAGGGGAAGCTCCTACGAGCAGTACTTC. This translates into CASGDRGSSYEQYF.

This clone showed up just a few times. The DNA for the CDR3 is TGCAGCGTGTGTTGGGGGCATCCCTACGAGCAGTACTTC. Translating it yields CSVCWGHPYEQYF. The chain employs TRBV29-1 and TRBJ2-7, with D perhaps matching TRBD1 (6 bases). The length of the CDR3 is 13 residues. Trimming cost V 6 bases and J 2 bases, with 14 bases left between them. Germline CDR1 SQVTM, CDR2 ANQGSEA.

The CDR3 protein is CASSLGTGVTETQYF. Here the CDR3 DNA reads TGTGCCAGCAGCTTAGGGACAGGGGTTACAGAGACCCAGTACTTC. This chain links TRBV7-2 with TRBJ2-5; 9 nucleotides agree with TRBD1. Germline V gives CDR1 SGHTA, CDR2 FQGNSA. CDR3 size: 15 residues. V was pared by 1 base and J by 4 bases, with 4 bases of the junction left unmatched. Combining the CDR3 with reference TRBV7-2 and TRBJ2-5 gives the whole variable domain GAGVSQSPSNKVTEKGKDVELRCDPISGHTALYWYRQSLGQGLEFLIYFQGNSAPDKSGLPSDRFSAERTGGSVSTLTIQRTQQEDSAVYLCASSLGTGVTETQYFGPGTRLLVL.

The CDR3 coding sequence is TGTGCCAGCAGTTTCTCGGGTGGCTATGGCTACACCTTC. Protein: CASSFSGGYGYTF. The rearrangement joins TRBV27 to TRBJ1-2; D is ambiguous. This CDR3 comprises 13 residues. V lost 3 bases, J lost 4 bases, and 9 bases lay in between. Per germline, CDR1 MNHEY and CDR2 SMNVEV (reference sequence).

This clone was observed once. The CDR3 here is CASRGQGLGYGYTF. In DNA, the CDR3 is TGTGCCAGCAGGGGACAGGGGTTGGGTTATGGCTACACCTTC. This rearrangement joins TRBV2 to TRBJ1-2, with TRBD1 matching 10 bases. V lost 6 bases, J lost 5 bases, and 6 bases stayed unmatched. In germline, CDR1 is SNHLY, CDR2 FYNNEI. This CDR3 has 14 residues.

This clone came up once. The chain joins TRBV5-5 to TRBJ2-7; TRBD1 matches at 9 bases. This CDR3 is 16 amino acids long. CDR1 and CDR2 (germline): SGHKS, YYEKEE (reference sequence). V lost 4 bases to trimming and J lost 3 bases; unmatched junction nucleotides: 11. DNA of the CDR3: TGTGCCAGCAGCGTAGACGCCGGGACAGGGAACTACGAGCAGTACTTC. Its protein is CASSVDAGTGNYEQYF.

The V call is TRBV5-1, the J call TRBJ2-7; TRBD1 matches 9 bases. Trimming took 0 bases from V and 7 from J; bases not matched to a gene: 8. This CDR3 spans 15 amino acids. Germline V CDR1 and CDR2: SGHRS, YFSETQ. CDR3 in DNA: TGCGCCAGCAGCTTGGCGGGACAGGGAGGAGGGGAGCAGTACTTC. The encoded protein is CASSLAGQGGGEQYF.

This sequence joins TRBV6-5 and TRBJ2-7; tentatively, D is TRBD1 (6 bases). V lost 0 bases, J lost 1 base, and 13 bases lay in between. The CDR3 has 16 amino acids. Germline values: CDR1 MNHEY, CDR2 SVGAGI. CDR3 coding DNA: TGTGCCAGCAGTTACTCAACAGGGTCAGGTTCCTACGAGCAGTACTTC. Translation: CASSYSTGSGSYEQYF.

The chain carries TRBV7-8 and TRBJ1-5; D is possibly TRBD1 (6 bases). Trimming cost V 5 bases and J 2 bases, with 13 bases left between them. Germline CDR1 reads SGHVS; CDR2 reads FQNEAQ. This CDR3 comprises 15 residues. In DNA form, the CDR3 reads TGTGCCAGCAGCGTACAGGGTCCTGGCAATCAGCCCCAGCATTTT. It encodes CASSVQGPGNQPQHF.

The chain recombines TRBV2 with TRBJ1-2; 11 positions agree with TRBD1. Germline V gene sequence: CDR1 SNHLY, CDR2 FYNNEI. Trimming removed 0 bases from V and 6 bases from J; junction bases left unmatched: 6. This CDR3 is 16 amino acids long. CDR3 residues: CASSEAPPGQGDGYTF. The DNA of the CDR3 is TGTGCCAGCAGTGAAGCCCCCCCGGGACAGGGGGATGGCTACACCTTC.

In DNA form, the CDR3 reads TGTGCCAGCAGTCGACTTCTAACAGGGGGCCATGGCTACACCTTC. As protein: CASSRLLTGGHGYTF. This chain connects TRBV6-5 to TRBJ1-2; 9 nucleotides align to TRBD1. The trim removed 5 bases at V and 6 bases at J, leaving 10 bases unmatched. Germline lookup yields CDR1 MNHEY and CDR2 SVGAGI. The CDR3 extends over 15 amino acids.

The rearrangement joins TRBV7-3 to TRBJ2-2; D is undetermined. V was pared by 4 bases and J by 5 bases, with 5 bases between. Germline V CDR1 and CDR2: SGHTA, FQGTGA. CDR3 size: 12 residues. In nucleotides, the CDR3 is TGTGCCAGCAGCTCCCGGACCGGGGAGCTGTTTTTT. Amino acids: CASSSRTGELFF.

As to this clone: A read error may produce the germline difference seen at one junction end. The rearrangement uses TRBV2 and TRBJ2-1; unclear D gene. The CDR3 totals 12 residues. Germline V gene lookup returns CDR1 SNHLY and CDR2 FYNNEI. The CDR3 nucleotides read TGTGCCAGCAGGGAAGCCAACAATGAGCAGTTCTTC. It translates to CASREANNEQFF.

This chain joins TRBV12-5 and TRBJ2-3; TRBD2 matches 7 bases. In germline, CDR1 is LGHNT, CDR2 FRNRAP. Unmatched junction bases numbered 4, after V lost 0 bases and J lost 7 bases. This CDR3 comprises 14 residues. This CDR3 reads CASGLVAGFNTQYF. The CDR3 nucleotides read TGTGCTAGTGGTTTGGTAGCGGGGTTCAATACGCAGTATTTT.

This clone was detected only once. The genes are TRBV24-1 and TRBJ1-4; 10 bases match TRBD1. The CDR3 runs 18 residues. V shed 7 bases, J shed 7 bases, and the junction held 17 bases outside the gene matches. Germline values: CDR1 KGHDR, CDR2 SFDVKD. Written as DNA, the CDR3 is TGTGCCACCAGGTCCCGGGACAGGGGCCGCCCGGGGTTTGAAAAACTGTTTTTT. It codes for CATRSRDRGRPGFEKLFF.

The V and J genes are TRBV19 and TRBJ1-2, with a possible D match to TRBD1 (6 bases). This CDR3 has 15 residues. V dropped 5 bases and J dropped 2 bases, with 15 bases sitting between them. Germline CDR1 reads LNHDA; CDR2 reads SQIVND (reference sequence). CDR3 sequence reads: CASSPPRTDNYGYTF. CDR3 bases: TGTGCCAGTAGTCCCCCCCGGACAGACAACTATGGCTACACCTTC.

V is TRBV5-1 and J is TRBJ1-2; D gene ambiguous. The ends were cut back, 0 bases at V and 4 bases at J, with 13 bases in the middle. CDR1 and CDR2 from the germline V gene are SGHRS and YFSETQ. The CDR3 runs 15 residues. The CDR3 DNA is TGCGCCAGCAGCTTGGCGGCCGGCAGCCCCTATGGCTACACCTTC. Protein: CASSLAAGSPYGYTF.

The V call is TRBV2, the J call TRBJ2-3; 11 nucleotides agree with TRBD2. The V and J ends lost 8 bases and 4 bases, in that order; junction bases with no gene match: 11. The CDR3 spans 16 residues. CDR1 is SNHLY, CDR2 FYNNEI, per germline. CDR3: CASGTSGEGGADTQYF. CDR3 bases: TGTGCCAGCGGGACTAGCGGCGAAGGAGGCGCAGATACGCAGTATTTT.

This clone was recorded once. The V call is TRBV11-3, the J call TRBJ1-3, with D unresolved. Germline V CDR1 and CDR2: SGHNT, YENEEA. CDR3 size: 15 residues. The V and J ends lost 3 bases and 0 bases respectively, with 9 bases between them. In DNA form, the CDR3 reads TGTGCCAGCAGCTTTCCCAGGATCTCTGGAAACACCATATATTTT. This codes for CASSFPRISGNTIYF.